This entry lists 5 T cell receptor beta chains sequenced from one sample in a study of blood T cell repertoires in COVID-19. Data came from immunoSEQ multiplex PCR; TCRdb stores just in-frame clones and leaves some out. This table holds more than 150,000 clones, around 80% found once. The sample taken for sequencing was peripheral blood. The receptor set was obtained from a woman aged 45 to 65 with acute or convalescent COVID-19.

This clone appeared once. The chain uses TRBV9 and TRBJ2-6; TRBD2 agrees at 12 bases. The germline V gene has CDR1 SGDLS and CDR2 YYNGEE. V was clipped by 1 base and J by 2 bases; unmatched bases: 4. CDR3 length: 18 residues. CDR3 nucleotide sequence: TGTGCCAGCAGCGTACCTAGCGGGAGGGCCGCTGGGGCCAACGTCCTGACTTTC. This encodes CASSVPSGRAAGANVLTF.

The chain carries TRBV2 and TRBJ2-5; 12 positions agree with TRBD1. CDR1 is SNHLY, CDR2 FYNNEI, per germline. CDR3 length: 14 residues. V shed 6 bases, J shed 5 bases, and the junction held 4 bases outside the gene matches. The CDR3 spells CASRWDRGRETQYF. CDR3 sequence (DNA): TGTGCCAGCAGGTGGGACAGGGGGCGCGAGACCCAGTACTTC.

The gene calls are TRBV29-1 and TRBJ1-1; TRBD1 might be the D (5 bases). Germline CDR1 and CDR2: SQVTM and ANQGSEA. The CDR3 runs 13 residues. Trimming took 5 bases from V and 1 from J, leaving 11 bases between them. The CDR3 nucleotides are TGCAGCGTTAAGGGGCAGGGGAACACTGAAGCTTTCTTT. This encodes CSVKGQGNTEAFF.

This sequence joins TRBV27 and TRBJ1-5; D gene unclear. From germline, CDR1 is MNHEY and CDR2 SMNVEV (reference sequence). The V gene lost 4 bases and the J gene lost 5 bases, with 6 bases spanning the gap. This CDR3 is 12 amino acids long. In DNA, the CDR3 is TGTGCCAGCAGTTCCCCTCATCAGCCCCAGCATTTT. Translation: CASSSPHQPQHF.

V is TRBV4-2 and J is TRBJ1-5; D unclear. V was clipped by 6 bases and J by 0 bases, with 18 bases between them. In germline, CDR1 is LGHNA, CDR2 YNFKEQ. CDR3 size: 17 residues. CDR3 nucleotides: TGTGCCAGCAGTCCCGGGTGGCTAGGCTATAGCAATCAGCCCCAGCATTTT. Amino acid sequence: CASSPGWLGYSNQPQHF.